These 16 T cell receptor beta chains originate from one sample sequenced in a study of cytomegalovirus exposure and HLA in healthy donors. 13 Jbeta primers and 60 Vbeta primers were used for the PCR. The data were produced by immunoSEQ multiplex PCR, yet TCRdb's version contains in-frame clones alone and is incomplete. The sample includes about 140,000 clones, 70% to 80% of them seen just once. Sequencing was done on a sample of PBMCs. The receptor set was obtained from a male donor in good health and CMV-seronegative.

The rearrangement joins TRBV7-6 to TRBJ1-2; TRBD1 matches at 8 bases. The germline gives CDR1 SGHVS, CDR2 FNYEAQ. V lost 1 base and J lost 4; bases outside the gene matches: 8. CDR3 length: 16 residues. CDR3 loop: CASSLGIGQGAYGYTF. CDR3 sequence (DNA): TGTGCCAGCAGCTTAGGCATAGGGCAGGGGGCCTATGGCTACACCTTC.

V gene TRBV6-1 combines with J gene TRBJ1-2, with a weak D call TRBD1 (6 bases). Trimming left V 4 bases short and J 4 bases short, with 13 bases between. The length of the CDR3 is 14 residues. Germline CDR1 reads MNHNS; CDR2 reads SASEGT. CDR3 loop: CASSARQAAYGYTF. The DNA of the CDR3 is TGTGCCAGCAGTGCAAGACAGGCCGCCTATGGCTACACCTTC.

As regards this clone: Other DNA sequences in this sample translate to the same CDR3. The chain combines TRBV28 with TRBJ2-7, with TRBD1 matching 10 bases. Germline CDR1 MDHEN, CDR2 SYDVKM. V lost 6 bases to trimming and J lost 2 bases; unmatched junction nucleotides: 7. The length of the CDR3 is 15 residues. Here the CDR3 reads CASSSGTGDPYEQYF. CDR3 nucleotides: TGTGCCAGCAGCTCCGGGACAGGGGACCCCTACGAGCAGTACTTC.

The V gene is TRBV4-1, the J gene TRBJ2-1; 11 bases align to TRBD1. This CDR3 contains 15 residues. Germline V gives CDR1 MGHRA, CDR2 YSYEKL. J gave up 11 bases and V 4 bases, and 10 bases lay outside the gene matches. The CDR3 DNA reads TGCGCCAGCAGCCCCCTCGGGACAGGGGGTAGTAAGCAGTTCTTC. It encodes CASSPLGTGGSKQFF.

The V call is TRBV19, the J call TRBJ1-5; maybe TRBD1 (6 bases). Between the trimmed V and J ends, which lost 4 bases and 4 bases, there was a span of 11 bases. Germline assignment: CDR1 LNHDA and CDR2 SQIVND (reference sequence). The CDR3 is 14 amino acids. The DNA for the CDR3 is TGTGCCAGTAGTAATCCAGGGGCAAATCAGCCCCAGCATTTT. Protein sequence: CASSNPGANQPQHF.

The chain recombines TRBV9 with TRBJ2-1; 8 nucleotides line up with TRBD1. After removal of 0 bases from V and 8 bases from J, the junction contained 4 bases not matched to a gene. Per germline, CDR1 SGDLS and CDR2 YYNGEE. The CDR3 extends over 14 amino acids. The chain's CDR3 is CASSVGDRSDEQFF. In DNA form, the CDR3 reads TGTGCCAGCAGCGTAGGGGACAGGTCGGATGAGCAGTTCTTC.

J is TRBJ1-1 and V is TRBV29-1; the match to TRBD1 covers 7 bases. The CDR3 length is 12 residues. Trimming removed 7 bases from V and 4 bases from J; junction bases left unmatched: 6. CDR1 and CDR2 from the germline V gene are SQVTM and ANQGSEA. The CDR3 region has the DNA TGCAGCGCCCGACAGGGCACCACTGAAGCTTTCTTT. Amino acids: CSARQGTTEAFF.

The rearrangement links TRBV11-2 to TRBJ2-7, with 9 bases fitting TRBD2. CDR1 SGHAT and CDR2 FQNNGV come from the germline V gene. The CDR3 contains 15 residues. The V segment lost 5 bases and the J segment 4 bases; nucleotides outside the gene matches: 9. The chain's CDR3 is CASSVSLAGLYEQYF. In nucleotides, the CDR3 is TGTGCCAGCAGCGTAAGCCTAGCGGGGCTTTACGAGCAGTACTTC.

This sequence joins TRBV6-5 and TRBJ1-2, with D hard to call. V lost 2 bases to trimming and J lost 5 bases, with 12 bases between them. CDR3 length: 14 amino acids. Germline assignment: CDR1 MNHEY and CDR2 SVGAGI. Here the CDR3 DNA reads TGTGCCAGCAGTTACAACATGCACAGATATGGCTACACCTTC. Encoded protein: CASSYNMHRYGYTF.

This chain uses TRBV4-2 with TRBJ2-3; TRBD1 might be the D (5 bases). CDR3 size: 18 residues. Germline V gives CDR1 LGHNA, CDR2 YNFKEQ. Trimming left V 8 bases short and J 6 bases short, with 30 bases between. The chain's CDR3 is CASGNYFTGRVDKDTQYF. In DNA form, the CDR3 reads TGTGCCAGCGGAAATTACTTCACAGGCAGGGTGGATAAGGATACGCAGTATTTT.

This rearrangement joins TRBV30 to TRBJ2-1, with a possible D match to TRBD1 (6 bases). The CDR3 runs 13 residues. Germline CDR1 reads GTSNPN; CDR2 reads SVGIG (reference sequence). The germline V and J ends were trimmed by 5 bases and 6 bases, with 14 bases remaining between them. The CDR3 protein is CAWRQTGLNEQFF. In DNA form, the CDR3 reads TGTGCCTGGCGTCAGACAGGTCTCAATGAGCAGTTCTTC. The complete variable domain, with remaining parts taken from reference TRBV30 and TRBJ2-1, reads SQTIHQWPATLVQPVGSPLSLECTVEGTSNPNLYWYRQAAGRGLQLLFYSVGIGQISSEVPQNLSASRPQDRQFILSSKKLLLSDSGFYLCAWRQTGLNEQFFGPGTRLTVL.

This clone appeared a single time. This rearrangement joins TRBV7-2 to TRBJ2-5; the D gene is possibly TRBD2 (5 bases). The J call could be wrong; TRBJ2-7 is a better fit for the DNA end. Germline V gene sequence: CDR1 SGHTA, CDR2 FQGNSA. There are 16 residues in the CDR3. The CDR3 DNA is TGTGCCAGCAGCTTAGATCCCACGGGGATTACCTACGAGCAGTACTTC. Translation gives CASSLDPTGITYEQYF.

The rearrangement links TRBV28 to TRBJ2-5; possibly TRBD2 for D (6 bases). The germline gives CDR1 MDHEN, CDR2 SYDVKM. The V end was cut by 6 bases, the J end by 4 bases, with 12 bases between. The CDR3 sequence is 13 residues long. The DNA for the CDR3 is TGTGCCAGCAGGCGGGGCCGGAGAGAGACCCAGTACTTC. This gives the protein CASRRGRRETQYF.

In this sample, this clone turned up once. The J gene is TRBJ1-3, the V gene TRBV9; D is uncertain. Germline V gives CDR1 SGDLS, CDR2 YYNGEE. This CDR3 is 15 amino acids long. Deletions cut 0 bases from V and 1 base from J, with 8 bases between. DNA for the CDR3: TGTGCCAGCAGCGTAGACGTGGCTTCTGGAAACACCATATATTTT. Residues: CASSVDVASGNTIYF.

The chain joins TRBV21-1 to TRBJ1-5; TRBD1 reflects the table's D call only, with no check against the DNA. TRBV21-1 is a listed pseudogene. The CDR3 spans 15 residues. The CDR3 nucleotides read TGTGCCAGCAATATTACAGGGGCCTGCAATCAGCCCCAGCATTTT. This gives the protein CASNITGACNQPQHF.

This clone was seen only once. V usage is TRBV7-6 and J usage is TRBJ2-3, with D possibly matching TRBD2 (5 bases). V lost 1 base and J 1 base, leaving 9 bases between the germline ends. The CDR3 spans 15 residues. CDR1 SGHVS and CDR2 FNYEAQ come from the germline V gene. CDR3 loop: CASSLGRGGTDTQYF. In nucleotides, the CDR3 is TGTGCCAGCAGCTTAGGCCGGGGTGGCACAGATACGCAGTATTTT.